A selection of T cell receptor beta chains follows, all from one sample in a study of shared clonotypes between healthy human individuals. Only in-frame clones appear in the TCRdb table, and some are missing; sequencing was by immunoSEQ multiplex PCR. The sample contains around 1,900,000 clones, around 93% of which appear only once. The source material was naive CD8+ T cells from PBMCs. The receptors originated from a man younger than 30 in good health. Some clones in this sample may be carry-over from other donors' samples. Each CDR3 is given with its conserved first and last residue. The order of the fields is clone size, D gene, J gene, V gene, CDR3 length, CDR3 DNA, CDR3 protein. D genes are given only for firm matches. Expanded clones are given a class, and other clones once, few, many or no size at all.

size: once
D: -
J: TRBJ2-1
V: TRBV10-2
length: 13
DNA: TGCGCCAGCAGGGACAGAGGCTACAATGAGCAGTTCTTC
CDR3: CASRDRGYNEQFF

size: once
D: -
J: TRBJ1-2
V: TRBV9
length: 14
DNA: TGTGCCAGCAGCGTAGCCTACAGCAACTATGGCTACACCTTC
CDR3: CASSVAYSNYGYTF

size: -
D: -
J: TRBJ2-1
V: TRBV27
length: 16
DNA: TGTGCCAGCAGTTTATATGGGGAAAGCTCCTACAATGAGCAGTTCTTC
CDR3: CASSLYGESSYNEQFF

size: -
D: -
J: TRBJ1-3
V: TRBV5-6
length: 14
DNA: TGTGCCAGCAGCTTGGAGGGCTTTGGAAACACCATATATTTT
CDR3: CASSLEGFGNTIYF

size: -
D: TRBD1
J: TRBJ1-1
V: TRBV19
length: 15
DNA: TGTGCCAGTAGTATCGACAGGGAGGAGATCACTGAAGCTTTCTTT
CDR3: CASSIDREEITEAFF

size: -
D: -
J: TRBJ1-4
V: TRBV7-9
length: 18
DNA: TGTGCCAGCAGAACCTCGCACGGGGGACCTACAACTAATGAAAAACTGTTTTTT
CDR3: CASRTSHGGPTTNEKLFF

size: -
D: -
J: TRBJ2-2
V: TRBV5-1
length: 17
DNA: TGCGCCAGCAGCTTGGGTCTAGTCGTCGGGATCCCCGGGGAGCTGTTTTTT
CDR3: CASSLGLVVGIPGELFF

size: -
D: -
J: TRBJ1-5
V: TRBV15
length: 14
DNA: TGTGCCACCGGCGCCCGGGGTGGCAATCAGCCCCAGCATTTT
CDR3: CATGARGGNQPQHF

size: once
D: -
J: TRBJ2-1
V: TRBV27
length: 13
DNA: TGTGCCAGCAGGGGATCAGGTTACAATGAGCAGTTCTTC
CDR3: CASRGSGYNEQFF

size: -
D: -
J: TRBJ1-1
V: TRBV18
length: 15
DNA: TGTGCCAGCTCACCACTCAGGGACGGGGACACTGAAGCTTTCTTT
CDR3: CASSPLRDGDTEAFF

size: -
D: -
J: TRBJ1-2
V: TRBV9
length: 13
DNA: TGTGCCAGCAGCGTGGGGGGCGGCTATGGCTACACCTTC
CDR3: CASSVGGGYGYTF

size: -
D: -
J: TRBJ2-1
V: TRBV6-1
length: 14
DNA: TGTGCCAGCAAGCGGGACAGCGATTACAATGAGCAGTTCTTC
CDR3: CASKRDSDYNEQFF

size: -
D: -
J: TRBJ1-3
V: TRBV4-3
length: 16
DNA: TGCGCCAGCAGCCGAAAGGTAACAGGGAGTCGGGACACCATATATTTT
CDR3: CASSRKVTGSRDTIYF

size: once
D: -
J: TRBJ2-7
V: TRBV28
length: 14
DNA: TGTGCCAGCAGCTTTATGATCCGAACCTACGAGCAGTACTTC
CDR3: CASSFMIRTYEQYF

size: -
D: -
J: TRBJ2-5
V: TRBV7-2
length: 15
DNA: TGTGCCAGCAGCCCCGAGCGGAGCCGTGGAGAGACCCAGTACTTC
CDR3: CASSPERSRGETQYF

size: -
D: -
J: TRBJ1-1
V: TRBV10-3
length: 13
DNA: TGTGCCATCAGTGAGGGGGGGAACACTGAAGCTTTCTTT
CDR3: CAISEGGNTEAFF

size: -
D: TRBD1
J: TRBJ1-2
V: TRBV19
length: 15
DNA: TGTGCCAGTAGTTACGGACAGGGGGAGTCCTATGGCTACACCTTC
CDR3: CASSYGQGESYGYTF

size: few
D: -
J: TRBJ1-1
V: TRBV4-1
length: 15
DNA: TGCGCCAGCAGCCCAACAGGTTTTAGGGGGACTGAAGCTTTCTTT
CDR3: CASSPTGFRGTEAFF

size: few
D: TRBD1
J: TRBJ1-5
V: TRBV6-1
length: 16
DNA: TGTGCCAGCAGTGAGGGGACAGGGGAGGGGAATCAGCCCCAGCATTTT
CDR3: CASSEGTGEGNQPQHF

size: -
D: TRBD2
J: TRBJ2-1
V: TRBV4-1
length: 15
DNA: TGCGCCAGCAGCCTAGGACTAGCGGGGGACAGACGGCAGTTCTTC
CDR3: CASSLGLAGDRRQFF

size: -
D: -
J: TRBJ2-4
V: TRBV30
length: 15
DNA: TGTGCCTGGAGTGTTCTAGGCAGGGATCAAAACATTCAGTACTTC
CDR3: CAWSVLGRDQNIQYF

size: once
D: TRBD2
J: TRBJ2-5
V: TRBV6-4
length: 13
DNA: TGTGCCAGACGTAGCGGGAGGGTGGAGACCCAGTACTTC
CDR3: CARRSGRVETQYF

size: -
D: -
J: TRBJ1-2
V: TRBV13
length: 16
DNA: TGTGCCAGCAGCTTAGGATCTACACCTGGTGTGGGGAGCTACACCTTC
CDR3: CASSLGSTPGVGSYTF

size: -
D: -
J: TRBJ1-1
V: TRBV6-5
length: 16
DNA: TGTGCCAGCAGTTACTCGATGGGCGGGGACTGGGGAGAAGCTTTCTTT
CDR3: CASSYSMGGDWGEAFF

size: -
D: TRBD2
J: TRBJ2-1
V: TRBV28
length: 16
DNA: TGTGCCAGCAGCCGGAAGCGGGGGGGGCCCTACAATGAGCAGTTCTTC
CDR3: CASSRKRGGPYNEQFF

size: -
D: TRBD1
J: TRBJ1-1
V: TRBV19
length: 12
DNA: TGTGCCTCCTCAGGGGGGAACACTGAAGCTTTCTTT
CDR3: CASSGGNTEAFF